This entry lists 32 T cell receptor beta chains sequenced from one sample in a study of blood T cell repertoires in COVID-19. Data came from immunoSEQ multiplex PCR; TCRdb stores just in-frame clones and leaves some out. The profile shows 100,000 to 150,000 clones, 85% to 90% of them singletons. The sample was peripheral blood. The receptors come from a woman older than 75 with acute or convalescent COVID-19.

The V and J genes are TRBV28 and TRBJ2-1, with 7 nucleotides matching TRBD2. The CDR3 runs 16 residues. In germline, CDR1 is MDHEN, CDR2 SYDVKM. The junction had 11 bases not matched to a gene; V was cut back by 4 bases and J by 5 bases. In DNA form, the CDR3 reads TGTGCCAGCAGTTCCTGGGGGGGGATTAGTAACAATGAGCAGTTCTTC. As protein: CASSSWGGISNNEQFF.

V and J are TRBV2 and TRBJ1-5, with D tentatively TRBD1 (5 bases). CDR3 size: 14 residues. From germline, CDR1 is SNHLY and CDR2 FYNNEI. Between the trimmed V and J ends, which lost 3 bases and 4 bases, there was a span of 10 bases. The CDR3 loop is CASSDWDYNQPQHF. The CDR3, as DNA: TGTGCCAGCAGTGATTGGGACTATAATCAGCCCCAGCATTTT. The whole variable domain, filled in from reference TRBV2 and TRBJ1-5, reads EPEVTQTPSHQVTQMGQEVILRCVPISNHLYFYWYRQILGQKVEFLVSFYNNEISEKSEIFDDQFSVERPDGSNFTLKIRSTKLEDSAMYFCASSDWDYNQPQHFGDGTRLSIL.

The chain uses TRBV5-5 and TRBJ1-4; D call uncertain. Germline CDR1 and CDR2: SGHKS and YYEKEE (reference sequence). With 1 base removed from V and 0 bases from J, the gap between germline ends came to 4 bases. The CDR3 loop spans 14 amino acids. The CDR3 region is CASSLSATNEKLFF. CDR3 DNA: TGTGCCAGCAGCTTGTCTGCAACTAATGAAAAACTGTTTTTT.

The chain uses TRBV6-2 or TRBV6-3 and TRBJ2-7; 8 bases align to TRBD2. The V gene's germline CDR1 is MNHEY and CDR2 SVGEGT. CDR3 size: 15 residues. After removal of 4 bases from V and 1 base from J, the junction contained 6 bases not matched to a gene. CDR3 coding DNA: TGTGCCAGCAGTTGGGGAGCGGGGGTGTCCTACGAGCAGTACTTC. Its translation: CASSWGAGVSYEQYF.

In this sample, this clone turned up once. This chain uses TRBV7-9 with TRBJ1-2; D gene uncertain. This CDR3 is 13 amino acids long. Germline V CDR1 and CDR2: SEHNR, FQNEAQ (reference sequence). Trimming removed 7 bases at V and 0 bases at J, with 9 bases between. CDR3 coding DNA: TGTGCCAGCACTATCCCTCCTAACTATGGCTACACCTTC. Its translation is CASTIPPNYGYTF.

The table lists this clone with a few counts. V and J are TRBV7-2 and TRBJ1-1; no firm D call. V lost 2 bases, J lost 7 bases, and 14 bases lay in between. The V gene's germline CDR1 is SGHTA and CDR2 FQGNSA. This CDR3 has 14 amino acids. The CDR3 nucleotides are TGTGCCAGCAGCTTATACAGCGGTCAGCTTGAAGCTTTCTTT. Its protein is CASSLYSGQLEAFF. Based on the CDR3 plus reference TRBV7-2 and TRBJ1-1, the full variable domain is GAGVSQSPSNKVTEKGKDVELRCDPISGHTALYWYRQSLGQGLEFLIYFQGNSAPDKSGLPSDRFSAERTGGSVSTLTIQRTQQEDSAVYLCASSLYSGQLEAFFGQGTRLTVV.

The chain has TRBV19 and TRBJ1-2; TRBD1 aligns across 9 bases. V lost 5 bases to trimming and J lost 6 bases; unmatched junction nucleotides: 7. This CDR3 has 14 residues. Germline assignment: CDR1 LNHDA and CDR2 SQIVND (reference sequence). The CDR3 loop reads CASSVTGGRNGYTF. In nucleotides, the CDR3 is TGTGCCAGTAGTGTGACAGGGGGGAGGAATGGCTACACCTTC.

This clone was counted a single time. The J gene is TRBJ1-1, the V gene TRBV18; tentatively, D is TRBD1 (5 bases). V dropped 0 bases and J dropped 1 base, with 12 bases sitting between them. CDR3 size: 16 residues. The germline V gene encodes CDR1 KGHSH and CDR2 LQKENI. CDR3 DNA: TGTGCCAGCTCACCACCGTTTCGGGGGGGGAACACTGAAGCTTTCTTT. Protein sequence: CASSPPFRGGNTEAFF.

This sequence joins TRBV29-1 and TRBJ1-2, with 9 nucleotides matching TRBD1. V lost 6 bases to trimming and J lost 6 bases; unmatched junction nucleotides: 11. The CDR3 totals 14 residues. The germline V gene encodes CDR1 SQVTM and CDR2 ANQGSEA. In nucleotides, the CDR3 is TGCAGCGTGGGTTGGGGACAGGGAAGGAATGGCTACACCTTC. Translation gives CSVGWGQGRNGYTF. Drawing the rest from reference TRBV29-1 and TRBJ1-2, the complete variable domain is SAVISQKPSRDICQRGTSLTIQCQVDSQVTMMFWYRQQPGQSLTLIATANQGSEATYESGFVIDKFPISRPNLTFSTLTVSNMSPEDSSIYLCSVGWGQGRNGYTFGSGTRLTVV.

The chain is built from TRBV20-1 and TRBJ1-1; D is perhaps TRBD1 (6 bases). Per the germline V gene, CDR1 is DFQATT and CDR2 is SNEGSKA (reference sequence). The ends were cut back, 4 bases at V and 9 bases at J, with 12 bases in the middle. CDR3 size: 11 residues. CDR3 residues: CSATRDIQAFF. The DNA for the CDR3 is TGCAGTGCTACCCGGGACATTCAAGCTTTCTTT.

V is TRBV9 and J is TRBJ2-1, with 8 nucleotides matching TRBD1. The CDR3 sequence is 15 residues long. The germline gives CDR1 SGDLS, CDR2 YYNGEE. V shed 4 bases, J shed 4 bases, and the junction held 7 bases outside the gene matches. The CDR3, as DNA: TGTGCCAGCAGCCTTGGACAGGGTTTTTACAATGAGCAGTTCTTC. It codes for CASSLGQGFYNEQFF.

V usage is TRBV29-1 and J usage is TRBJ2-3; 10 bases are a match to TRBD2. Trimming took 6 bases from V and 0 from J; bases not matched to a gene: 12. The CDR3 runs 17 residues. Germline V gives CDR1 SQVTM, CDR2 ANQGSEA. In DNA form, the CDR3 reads TGCAGCGTCCCGTCTAGCGGGGGTTCAGTGAGCACAGATACGCAGTATTTT. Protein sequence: CSVPSSGGSVSTDTQYF.

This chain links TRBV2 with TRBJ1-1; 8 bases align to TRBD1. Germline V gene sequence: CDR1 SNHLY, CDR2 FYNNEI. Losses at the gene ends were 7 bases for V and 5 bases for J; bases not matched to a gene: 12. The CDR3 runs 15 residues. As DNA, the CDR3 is TGTGCCAGCACACGAAGCCTACAGGGGGATACTGAAGCTTTCTTT. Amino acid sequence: CASTRSLQGDTEAFF.

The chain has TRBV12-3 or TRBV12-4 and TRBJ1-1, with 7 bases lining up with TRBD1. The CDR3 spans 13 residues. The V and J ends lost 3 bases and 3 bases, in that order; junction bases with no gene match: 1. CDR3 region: CASSLGTDTEAFF. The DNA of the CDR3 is TGTGCCAGCAGTTTGGGGACAGACACTGAAGCTTTCTTT.

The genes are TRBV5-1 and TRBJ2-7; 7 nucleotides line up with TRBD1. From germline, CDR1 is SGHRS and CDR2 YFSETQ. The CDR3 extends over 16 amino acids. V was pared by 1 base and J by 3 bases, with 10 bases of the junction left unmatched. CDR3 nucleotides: TGCGCCAGCAGCTTGCTAACCGGGACAGCTGGCTACGAGCAGTACTTC. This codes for CASSLLTGTAGYEQYF.

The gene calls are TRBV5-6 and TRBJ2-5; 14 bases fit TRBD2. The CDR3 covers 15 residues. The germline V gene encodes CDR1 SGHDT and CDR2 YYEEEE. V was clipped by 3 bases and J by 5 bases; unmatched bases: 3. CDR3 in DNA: TGTGCCAGCAGCTCTTGGACTAGCGGGGGGGAGACCCAGTACTTC. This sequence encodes CASSSWTSGGETQYF. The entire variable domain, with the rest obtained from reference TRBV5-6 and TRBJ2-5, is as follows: DAGVTQSPTHLIKTRGQQVTLRCSPKSGHDTVSWYQQALGQGPQFIFQYYEEEERQRGNFPDRFSGHQFPNYSSELNVNALLLGDSALYLCASSSWTSGGETQYFGPGTRLLVL.

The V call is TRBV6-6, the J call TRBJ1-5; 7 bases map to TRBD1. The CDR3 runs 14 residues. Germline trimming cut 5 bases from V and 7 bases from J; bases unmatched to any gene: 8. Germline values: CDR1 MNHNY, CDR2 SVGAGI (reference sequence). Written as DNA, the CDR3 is TGTGCCAGCAGTCTAGGGGGCGCAAACCAGCCCCAGCATTTT. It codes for CASSLGGANQPQHF.

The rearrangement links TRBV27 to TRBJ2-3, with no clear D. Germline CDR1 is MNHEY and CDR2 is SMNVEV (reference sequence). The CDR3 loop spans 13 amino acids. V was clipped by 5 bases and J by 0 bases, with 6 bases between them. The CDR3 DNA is TGTGCCAGCAGTCCCCCTAGCACAGATACGCAGTATTTT. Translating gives CASSPPSTDTQYF.

The CDR3 loop reads CASSRSGTEETQYF. The CDR3 DNA reads TGTGCCAGCAGCAGATCCGGGACAGAAGAGACCCAGTACTTC. V is TRBV3-1 (or the pseudogene TRBV3-2) and J is TRBJ2-5; 7 nucleotides match TRBD1. CDR3 length equals 14 residues. V was pared by 5 bases and J by 3 bases, with 6 bases of the junction left unmatched. CDR1 LGHDT and CDR2 YNNKEL come from the germline V gene (reference sequence).

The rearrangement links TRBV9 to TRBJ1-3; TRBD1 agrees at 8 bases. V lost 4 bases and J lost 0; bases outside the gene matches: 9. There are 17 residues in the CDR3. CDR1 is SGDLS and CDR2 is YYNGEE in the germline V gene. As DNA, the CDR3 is TGTGCCAGCAGCAGCCGGGACAGGATCCACTCTGGAAACACCATATATTTT. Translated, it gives CASSSRDRIHSGNTIYF.

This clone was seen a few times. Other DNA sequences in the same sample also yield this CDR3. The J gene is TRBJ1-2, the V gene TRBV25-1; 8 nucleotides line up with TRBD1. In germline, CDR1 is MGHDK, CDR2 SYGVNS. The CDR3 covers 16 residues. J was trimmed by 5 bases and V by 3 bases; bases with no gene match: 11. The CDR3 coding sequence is TGTGCCAGCAGTGACCCCGGGACAGGAGAAGTATATGGCTACACCTTC. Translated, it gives CASSDPGTGEVYGYTF.

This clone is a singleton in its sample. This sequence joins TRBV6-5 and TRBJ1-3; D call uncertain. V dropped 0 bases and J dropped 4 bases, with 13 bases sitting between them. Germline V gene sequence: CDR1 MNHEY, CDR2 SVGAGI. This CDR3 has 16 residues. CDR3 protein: CASSYSSRGIGNTIYF. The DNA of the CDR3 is TGTGCCAGCAGTTACTCGAGTAGAGGGATCGGAAACACCATATATTTT.

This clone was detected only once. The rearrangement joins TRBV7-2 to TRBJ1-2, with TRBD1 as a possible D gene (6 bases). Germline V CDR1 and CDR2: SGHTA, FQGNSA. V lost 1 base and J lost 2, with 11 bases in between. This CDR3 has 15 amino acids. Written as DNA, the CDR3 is TGTGCCAGCAGCTTAGTTCAGGGGTCGAACTATGGCTACACCTTC. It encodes CASSLVQGSNYGYTF. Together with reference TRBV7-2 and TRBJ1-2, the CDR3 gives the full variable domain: GAGVSQSPSNKVTEKGKDVELRCDPISGHTALYWYRQSLGQGLEFLIYFQGNSAPDKSGLPSDRFSAERTGGSVSTLTIQRTQQEDSAVYLCASSLVQGSNYGYTFGSGTRLTVV.

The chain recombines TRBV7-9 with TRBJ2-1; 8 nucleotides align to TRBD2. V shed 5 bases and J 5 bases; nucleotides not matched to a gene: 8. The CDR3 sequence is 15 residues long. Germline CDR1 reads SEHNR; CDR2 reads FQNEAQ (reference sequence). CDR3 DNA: TGTGCCAGCAGCCCCGGCGGGGGGCGGAACAATGAGCAGTTCTTC. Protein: CASSPGGGRNNEQFF.

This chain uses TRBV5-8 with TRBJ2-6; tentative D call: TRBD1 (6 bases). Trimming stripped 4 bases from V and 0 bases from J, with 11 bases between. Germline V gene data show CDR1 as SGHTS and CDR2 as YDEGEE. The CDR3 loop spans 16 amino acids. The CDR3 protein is CASSGDRRSGANVLTF. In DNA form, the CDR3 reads TGTGCCAGCAGCGGCGACAGGCGCTCTGGGGCCAACGTCCTGACTTTC.

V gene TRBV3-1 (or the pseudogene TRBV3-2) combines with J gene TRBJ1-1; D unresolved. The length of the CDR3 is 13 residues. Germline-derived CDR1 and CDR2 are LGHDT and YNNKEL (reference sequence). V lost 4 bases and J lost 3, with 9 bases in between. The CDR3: CASSLSRDTEAFF. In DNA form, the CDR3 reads TGTGCCAGCAGCCTAAGTCGGGACACTGAAGCTTTCTTT.

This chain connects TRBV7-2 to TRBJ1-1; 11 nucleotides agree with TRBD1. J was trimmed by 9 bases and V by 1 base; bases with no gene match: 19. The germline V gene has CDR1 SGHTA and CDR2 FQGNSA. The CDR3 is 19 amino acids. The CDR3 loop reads CASSLGGARGQGAQAQAFF. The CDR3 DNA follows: TGTGCCAGCAGCTTAGGCGGAGCTCGTGGACAGGGGGCCCAGGCGCAAGCTTTCTTT.

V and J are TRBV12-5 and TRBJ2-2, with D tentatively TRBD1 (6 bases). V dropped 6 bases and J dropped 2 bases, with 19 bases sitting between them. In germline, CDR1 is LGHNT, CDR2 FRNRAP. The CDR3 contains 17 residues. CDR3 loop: CASGPGHRGQNTGELFF. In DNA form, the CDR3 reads TGTGCTAGTGGCCCGGGACACCGAGGCCAAAACACCGGGGAGCTGTTTTTT.

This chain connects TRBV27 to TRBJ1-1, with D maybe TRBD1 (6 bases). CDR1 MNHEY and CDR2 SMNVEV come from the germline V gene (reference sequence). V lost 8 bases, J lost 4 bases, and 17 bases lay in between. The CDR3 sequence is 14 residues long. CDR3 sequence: CASSHRERGTEAFF. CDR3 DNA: TGTGCCAGCTCCCACAGGGAAAGGGGCACTGAAGCTTTCTTT.

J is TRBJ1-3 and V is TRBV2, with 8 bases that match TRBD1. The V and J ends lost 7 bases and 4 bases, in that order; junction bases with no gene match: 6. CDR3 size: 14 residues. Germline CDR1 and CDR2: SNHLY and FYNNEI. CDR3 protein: CASTEDRAGNTIYF. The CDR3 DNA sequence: TGTGCCAGCACCGAGGACAGGGCCGGAAACACCATATATTTT.

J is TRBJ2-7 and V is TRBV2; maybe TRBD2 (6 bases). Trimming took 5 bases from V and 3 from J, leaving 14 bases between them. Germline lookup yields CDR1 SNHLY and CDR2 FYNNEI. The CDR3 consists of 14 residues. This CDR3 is CASSKGGFNYEQYV. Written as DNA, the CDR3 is TGTGCCAGCAGTAAGGGAGGATTCAACTACGAGCAGTACGTC.

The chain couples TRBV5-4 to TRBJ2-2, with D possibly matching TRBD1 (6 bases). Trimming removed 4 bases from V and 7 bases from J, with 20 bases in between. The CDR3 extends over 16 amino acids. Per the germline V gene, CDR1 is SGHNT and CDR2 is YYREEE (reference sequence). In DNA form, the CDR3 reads TGTGCCAGCAGCCAGCAACTCAGGGGAATTGGCGGGGAGCTGTTTTTT. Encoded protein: CASSQQLRGIGGELFF.